The clone carrying this T cell receptor (beta chain) was detected many times. Diagnoses rested on clinical symptoms, serum thyroxine and TRAb, thyroid ultrasound and orbital computed tomography. Sampled blood dates from first hyperthyroidism diagnosis, and it precedes any ophthalmopathy symptoms. This record belongs to a study of T cells in Graves' hyperthyroidism and ophthalmopathy. TCR beta CDR3 region amplification was performed from RNA transcripts. HTBI primers drove first-round RT-PCR of the TCR CDR3. TCRdb analysed the multiplex PCR reads with MiXCR anew, one entry per CDR3 protein. The sample shows some 250,000 distinct CDR3 sequences, roughly 15% of them seen only once. The sample comprised blood. The receptor was derived from a middle-aged woman with Graves' hyperthyroidism that later progressed to Graves' ophthalmopathy.

The CDR3 DNA reads TGTGCCAGCAGTGCGGGGGGGACTCAAGAGACCCAGTACTTC. Translating gives CASSAGGTQETQYF. The gene calls are TRBV28 and TRBJ2-5, with 9 bases identical to TRBD2. The germline CDR1 and CDR2 sequences are MDHEN and SYDVKM. This CDR3 region has 14 residues. V gave up 5 bases and J gave up 2 bases; unmatched junction bases: 3.